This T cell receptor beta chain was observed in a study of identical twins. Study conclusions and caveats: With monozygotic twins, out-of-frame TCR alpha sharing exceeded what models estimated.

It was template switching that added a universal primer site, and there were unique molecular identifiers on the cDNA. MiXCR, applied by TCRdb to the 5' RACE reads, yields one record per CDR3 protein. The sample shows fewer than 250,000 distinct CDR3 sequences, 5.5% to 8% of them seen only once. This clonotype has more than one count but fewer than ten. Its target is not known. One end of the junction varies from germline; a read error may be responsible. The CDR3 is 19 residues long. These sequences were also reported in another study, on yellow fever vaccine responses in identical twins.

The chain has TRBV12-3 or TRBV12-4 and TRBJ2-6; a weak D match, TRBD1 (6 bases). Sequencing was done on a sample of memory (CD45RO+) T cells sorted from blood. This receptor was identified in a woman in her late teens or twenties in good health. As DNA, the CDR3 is TGTGCCAGCTGTTTCCGATCGACAGGTTCGATCTCTGGGGCCAACGTCCTGACTTTC. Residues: CASCFRSTGSISGANVLTF.